This TCR beta chain comes out of a study of post-analysis software for immune sequencing data. On this clonotype itself: The antigen remains unidentified.

V lost 2 bases to trimming and J lost 4 bases, with 13 bases between them. Germline CDR1 MNHEY, CDR2 SMNVEV (reference sequence). This CDR3 comprises 15 residues. Study outcomes and limitations: In patients, TRBV5-6, TRBV5-1 and TRBV20-1 belonged to roughly five TRBV segments found more frequently than in controls. The study found significantly lower normalized Chao1 diversity in multiple sclerosis patients than in controls.

The authors incorporated unique molecular identifiers into the TCR beta cDNA libraries. MiXCR was run by TCRdb on the PCR reads, yielding one entry per CDR3 protein. The sample yields 550,000 to 700,000 distinct CDR3 sequences, 44% seen once. The sequenced material came from blood. The genes are TRBV27 and TRBJ2-3; weak D call: TRBD1 (6 bases). The origin of this receptor is a girl aged 10 to 17 with multiple sclerosis. The CDR3 bases are TGTGCCAGCAGTTTACTACAGGGTAGCCCAGATACGCAGTATTTT. Its protein is CASSLLQGSPDTQYF.